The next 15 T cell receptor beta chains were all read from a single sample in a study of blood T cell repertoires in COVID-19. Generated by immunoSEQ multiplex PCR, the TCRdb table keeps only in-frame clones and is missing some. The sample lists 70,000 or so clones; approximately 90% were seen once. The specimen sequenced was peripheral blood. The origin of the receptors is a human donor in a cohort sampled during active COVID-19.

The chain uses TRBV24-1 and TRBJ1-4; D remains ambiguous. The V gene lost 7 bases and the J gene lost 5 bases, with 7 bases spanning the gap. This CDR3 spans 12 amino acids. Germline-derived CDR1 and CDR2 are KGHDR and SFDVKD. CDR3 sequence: CATRVENEKLFF. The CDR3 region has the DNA TGTGCCACCAGGGTAGAAAATGAAAAACTGTTTTTT.

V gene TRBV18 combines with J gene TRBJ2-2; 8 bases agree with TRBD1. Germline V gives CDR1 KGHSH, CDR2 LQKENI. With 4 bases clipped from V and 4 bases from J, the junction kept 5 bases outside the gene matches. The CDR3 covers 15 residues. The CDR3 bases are TGTGCCAGCTCACTCAGGGGGCGCGGCACCGGGGAGCTGTTTTTT. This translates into CASSLRGRGTGELFF.

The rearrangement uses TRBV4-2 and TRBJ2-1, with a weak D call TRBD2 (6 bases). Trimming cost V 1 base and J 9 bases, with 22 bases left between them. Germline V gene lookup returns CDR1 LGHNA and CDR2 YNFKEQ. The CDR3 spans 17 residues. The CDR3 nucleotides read TGTGCCAGCAGCCAAGCCCAGCGTTCCGGGAGTGGGGTTGAGCAGTTCTTC. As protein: CASSQAQRSGSGVEQFF.

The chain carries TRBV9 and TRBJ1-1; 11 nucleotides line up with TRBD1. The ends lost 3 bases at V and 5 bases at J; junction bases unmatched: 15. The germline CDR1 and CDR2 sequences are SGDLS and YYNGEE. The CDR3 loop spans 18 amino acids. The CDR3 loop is CASSGVRDRGASSTEAFF. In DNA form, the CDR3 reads TGTGCCAGCAGCGGGGTCCGGGACAGGGGGGCTTCGTCTACTGAAGCTTTCTTT. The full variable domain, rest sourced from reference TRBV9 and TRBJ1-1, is DSGVTQTPKHLITATGQRVTLRCSPRSGDLSVYWYQQSLDQGLQFLIQYYNGEERAKGNILERFSAQQFPDLHSELNLSSLELGDSALYFCASSGVRDRGASSTEAFFGQGTRLTVV.

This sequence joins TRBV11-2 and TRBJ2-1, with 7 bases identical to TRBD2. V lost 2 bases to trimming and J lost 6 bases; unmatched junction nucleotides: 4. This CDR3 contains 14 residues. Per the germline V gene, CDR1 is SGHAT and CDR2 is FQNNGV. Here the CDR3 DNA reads TGTGCCAGCAGCTTAATCGGGGGGAGCAATGAGCAGTTCTTC. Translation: CASSLIGGSNEQFF.

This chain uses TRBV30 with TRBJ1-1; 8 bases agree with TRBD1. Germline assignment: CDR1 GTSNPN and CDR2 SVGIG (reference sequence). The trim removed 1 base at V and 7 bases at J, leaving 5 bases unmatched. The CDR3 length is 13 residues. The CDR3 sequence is CAWSALGTGEAFF. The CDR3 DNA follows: TGTGCCTGGAGTGCCCTGGGGACAGGTGAAGCTTTCTTT.

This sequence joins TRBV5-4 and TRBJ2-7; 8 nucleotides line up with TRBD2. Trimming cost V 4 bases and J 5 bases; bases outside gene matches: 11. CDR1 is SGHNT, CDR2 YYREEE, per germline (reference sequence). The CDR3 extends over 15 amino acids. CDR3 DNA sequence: TGTGCCAGCAGCCGAGACAGCGGGAGTAGGGACGAGCAGTACTTC. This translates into CASSRDSGSRDEQYF. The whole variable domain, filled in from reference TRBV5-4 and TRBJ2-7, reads ETGVTQSPTHLIKTRGQQVTLRCSSQSGHNTVSWYQQALGQGPQFIFQYYREEENGRGNFPPRFSGLQFPNYSSELNVNALELDDSALYLCASSRDSGSRDEQYFGPGTRLTVT.

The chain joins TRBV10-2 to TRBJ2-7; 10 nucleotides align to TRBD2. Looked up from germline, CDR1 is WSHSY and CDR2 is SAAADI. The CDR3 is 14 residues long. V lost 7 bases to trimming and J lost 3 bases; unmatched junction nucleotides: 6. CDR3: CASMRTSGYYEQYF. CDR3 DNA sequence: TGCGCCAGCATGCGGACTAGCGGTTACTACGAGCAGTACTTC.

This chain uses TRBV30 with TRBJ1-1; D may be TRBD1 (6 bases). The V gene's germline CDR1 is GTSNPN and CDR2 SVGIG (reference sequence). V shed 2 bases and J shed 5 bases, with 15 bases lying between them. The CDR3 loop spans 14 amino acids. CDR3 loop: CAWSLTGRRTEAFF. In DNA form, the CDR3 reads TGTGCCTGGAGTTTGACAGGACGGCGGACTGAAGCTTTCTTT.

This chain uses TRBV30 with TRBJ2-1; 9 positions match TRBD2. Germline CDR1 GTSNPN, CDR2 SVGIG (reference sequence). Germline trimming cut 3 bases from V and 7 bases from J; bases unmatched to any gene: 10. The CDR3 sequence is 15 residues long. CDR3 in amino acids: CAWRVGLAPINEQFF. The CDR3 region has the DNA TGTGCCTGGAGGGTAGGACTAGCGCCTATTAATGAGCAGTTCTTC.

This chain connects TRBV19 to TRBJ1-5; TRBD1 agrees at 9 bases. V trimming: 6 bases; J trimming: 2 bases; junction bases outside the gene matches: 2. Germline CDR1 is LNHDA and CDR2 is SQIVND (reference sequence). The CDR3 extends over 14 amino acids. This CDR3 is CASRGQGGNQPQHF. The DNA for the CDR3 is TGTGCCAGTAGGGGACAGGGTGGCAATCAGCCCCAGCATTTT. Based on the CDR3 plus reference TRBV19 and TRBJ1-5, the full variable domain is DGGITQSPKYLFRKEGQNVTLSCEQNLNHDAMYWYRQDPGQGLRLIYYSQIVNDFQKGDIAEGYSVSREKKESFPLTVTSAQKNPTAFYLCASRGQGGNQPQHFGDGTRLSIL.

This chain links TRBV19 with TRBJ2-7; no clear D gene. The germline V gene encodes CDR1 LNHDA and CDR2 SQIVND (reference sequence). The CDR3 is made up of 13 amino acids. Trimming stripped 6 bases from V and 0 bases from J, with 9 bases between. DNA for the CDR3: TGTGCCAGTAGCCCAGGCAGCTCCTACGAGCAGTACTTC. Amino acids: CASSPGSSYEQYF.

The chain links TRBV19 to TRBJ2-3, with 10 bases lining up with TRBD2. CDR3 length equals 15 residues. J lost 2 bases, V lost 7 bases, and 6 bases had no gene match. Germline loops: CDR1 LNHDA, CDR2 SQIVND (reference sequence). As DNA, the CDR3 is TGTGCCAGTACACAGCGGGAGGGTGTCACAGATACGCAGTATTTT. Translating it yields CASTQREGVTDTQYF. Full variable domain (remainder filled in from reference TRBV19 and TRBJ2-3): DGGITQSPKYLFRKEGQNVTLSCEQNLNHDAMYWYRQDPGQGLRLIYYSQIVNDFQKGDIAEGYSVSREKKESFPLTVTSAQKNPTAFYLCASTQREGVTDTQYFGPGTRLTVL.

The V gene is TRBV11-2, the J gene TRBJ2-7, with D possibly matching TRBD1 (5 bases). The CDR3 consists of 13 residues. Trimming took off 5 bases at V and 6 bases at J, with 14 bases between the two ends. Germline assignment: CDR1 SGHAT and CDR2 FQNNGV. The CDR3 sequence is CASSQLGPGEQYF. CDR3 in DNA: TGTGCCAGCAGCCAGTTGGGGCCTGGCGAGCAGTACTTC.

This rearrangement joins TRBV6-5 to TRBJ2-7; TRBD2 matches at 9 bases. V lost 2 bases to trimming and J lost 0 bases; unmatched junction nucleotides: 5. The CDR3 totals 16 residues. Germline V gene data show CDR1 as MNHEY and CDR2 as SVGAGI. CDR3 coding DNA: TGTGCCAGCAGTTACAGTACTAGCGGGTCCTCCTACGAGCAGTACTTC. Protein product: CASSYSTSGSSYEQYF.